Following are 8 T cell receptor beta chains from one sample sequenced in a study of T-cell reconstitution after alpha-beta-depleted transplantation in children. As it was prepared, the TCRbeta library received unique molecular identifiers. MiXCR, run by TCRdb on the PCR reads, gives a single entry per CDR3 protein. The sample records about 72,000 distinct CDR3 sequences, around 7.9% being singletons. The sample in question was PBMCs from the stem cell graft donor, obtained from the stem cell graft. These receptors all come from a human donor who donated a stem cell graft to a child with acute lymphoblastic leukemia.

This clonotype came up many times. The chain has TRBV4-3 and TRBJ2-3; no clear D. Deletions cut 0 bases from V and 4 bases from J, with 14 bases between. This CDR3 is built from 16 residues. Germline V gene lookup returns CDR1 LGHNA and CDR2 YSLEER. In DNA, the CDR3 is TGCGCCAGCAGCCAAGATCGGCGCCAGGCAGCAGATACGCAGTATTTT. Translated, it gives CASSQDRRQAADTQYF.

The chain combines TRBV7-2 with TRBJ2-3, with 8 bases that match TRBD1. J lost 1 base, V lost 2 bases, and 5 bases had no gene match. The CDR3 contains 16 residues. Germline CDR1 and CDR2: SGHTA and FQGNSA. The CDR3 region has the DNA TGTGCCAGCAGCTTACGGCAGGGGGCAGGCACAGATACGCAGTATTTT. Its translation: CASSLRQGAGTDTQYF.

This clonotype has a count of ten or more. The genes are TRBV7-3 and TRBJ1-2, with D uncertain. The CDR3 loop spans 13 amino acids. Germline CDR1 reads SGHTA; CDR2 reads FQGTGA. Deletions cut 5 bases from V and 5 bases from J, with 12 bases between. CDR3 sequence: CASSPREGYGYTF. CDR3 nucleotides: TGTGCCAGCAGCCCGCGGGAGGGATATGGCTACACCTTC.

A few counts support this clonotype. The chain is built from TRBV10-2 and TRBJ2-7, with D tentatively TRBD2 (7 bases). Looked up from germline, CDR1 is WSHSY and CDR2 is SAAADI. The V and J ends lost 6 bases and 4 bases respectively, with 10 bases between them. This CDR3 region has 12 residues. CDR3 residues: CASRGGAYEQYF. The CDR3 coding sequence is TGCGCCAGCAGAGGGGGGGCGTACGAGCAGTACTTC.

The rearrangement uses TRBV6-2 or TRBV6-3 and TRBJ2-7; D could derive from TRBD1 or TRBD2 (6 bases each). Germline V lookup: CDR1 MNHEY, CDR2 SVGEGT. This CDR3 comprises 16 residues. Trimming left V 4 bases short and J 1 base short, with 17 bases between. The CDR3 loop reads CASSSLRRGESYEQYF. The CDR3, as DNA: TGTGCCAGCAGTTCCCTCCGGAGGGGGGAATCCTACGAGCAGTACTTC.

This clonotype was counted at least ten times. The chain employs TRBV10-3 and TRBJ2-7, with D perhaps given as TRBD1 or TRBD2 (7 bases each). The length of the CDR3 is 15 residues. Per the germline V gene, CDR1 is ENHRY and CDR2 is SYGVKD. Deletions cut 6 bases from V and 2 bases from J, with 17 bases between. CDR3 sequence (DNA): TGTGCCATCAGGGACAGGTCCCGGGAGGCCTACGAGCAGTACTTC. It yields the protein CAIRDRSREAYEQYF.

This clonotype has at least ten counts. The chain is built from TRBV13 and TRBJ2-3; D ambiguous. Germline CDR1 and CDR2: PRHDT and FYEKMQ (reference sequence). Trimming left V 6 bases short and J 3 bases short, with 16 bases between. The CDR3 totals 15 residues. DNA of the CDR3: TGTGCCAGCAGTCCTAAGGCCCAAACGACAGATACGCAGTATTTT. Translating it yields CASSPKAQTTDTQYF.

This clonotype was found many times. CDR3 protein: CASSPRTGKDTGELFF. In DNA, the CDR3 is TGTGCCAGCAGCCCAAGGACAGGGAAGGACACCGGGGAGCTGTTTTTT. The chain has TRBV9 and TRBJ2-2; 8 bases map to TRBD1. In germline, CDR1 is SGDLS, CDR2 YYNGEE. The CDR3 has 16 residues. Trimming cost V 4 bases and J 3 bases; bases outside gene matches: 8.